Below are 10 T cell receptor beta chains sequenced from a single sample in a study of regulatory T cells in long-lasting Graves disease. Time point described: newly diagnosed GD, antithyroid drugs for less than 3 months. The authors made the TCR library using RNA they extracted from PBMCs. HTBI primers from iRepertoire and Arm-PCR of CDR3 regions yielded the TCR beta libraries. TCRdb fed the multiplex PCR reads into MiXCR, producing one record per CDR3 protein. The sample comprises hundreds of thousands of distinct CDR3 sequences, about 16% of which are singletons, and approximately 25% rests with the top ten. These data are also associated with another study on T cells in Graves' hyperthyroidism and ophthalmopathy.

The starting material was peripheral blood mononuclear cells (PBMCs), obtained at new diagnosis, from a patient treated with antithyroid drugs. These receptors were obtained from a woman aged 40-60 years with Graves disease.

The sample holds many counts of this clonotype. The J gene is TRBJ2-3, the V gene TRBV6-2 or TRBV6-3; D ambiguous. With 7 bases removed from V and 1 base from J, the gap between germline ends came to 12 bases. The CDR3 length is 14 residues. CDR1 MNHEY and CDR2 SVGEGT come from the germline V gene. The CDR3: CASNPPVGTDTQYF. CDR3 nucleotides: TGTGCCAGCAACCCACCGGTTGGCACAGATACGCAGTATTTT.

This clonotype showed up many times. The chain uses TRBV10-1 and TRBJ2-2, with D tentatively TRBD1 (5 bases). From germline, CDR1 is WNHNN and CDR2 SYGVQD (reference sequence). Between the trimmed V and J ends, which lost 6 bases and 1 base, there was a span of 12 bases. CDR3 length: 15 residues. This chain's CDR3 is CASSSGQGNTGELFF. Here the CDR3 DNA reads TGCGCCAGCAGCTCCGGCCAGGGGAACACCGGGGAGCTGTTTTTT.

Comment on this clonotype: An end of the junction differs from the germline gene, which may be a read error. V and J are TRBV6-1 and TRBJ2-1; TRBD1 matches at 11 bases. The CDR3 has 14 amino acids. Germline loops: CDR1 MNHNS, CDR2 SASEGT. CDR3 region: CASSEGTGGFGQFF. The CDR3 nucleotides read TGCGCCAGCAGTGAGGGGACAGGGGGTTTCGGGCAGTTCTTC.

This clonotype appeared a few times. The chain is built from TRBV3-1 and TRBJ2-1; D is possibly TRBD1 or TRBD2 (6 bases each). This CDR3 comprises 16 residues. Per germline, CDR1 LGHDT and CDR2 YNNKEL (reference sequence). The V end lost 11 bases, the J end lost 3 bases, and 23 bases lay between the germline ends. In DNA, the CDR3 is TGTGCCTCCGGCGGGGTTCCGGCAGGGGTCTACAATGAGCAGTTCTTC. Its translation is CASGGVPAGVYNEQFF.

This clonotype was recorded many times. The chain has TRBV5-1 and TRBJ1-2; the match to TRBD1 covers 8 bases. V was pared by 4 bases and J by 4 bases, with 9 bases of the junction left unmatched. Germline lookup yields CDR1 SGHRS and CDR2 YFSETQ. This CDR3 contains 15 residues. CDR3 protein: CASSLGGQVPYGYTF. CDR3 bases: TGCGCCAGCAGCCTGGGGGGACAGGTTCCCTATGGCTACACCTTC.

This chain links TRBV6-1 with TRBJ2-1; D ambiguous. Per the germline V gene, CDR1 is MNHNS and CDR2 is SASEGT. The CDR3 contains 14 residues. The V end lost 7 bases, the J end lost 6 bases, and 16 bases lay between the germline ends. CDR3 sequence reads: CASTPPTGSNEQFF. CDR3 in DNA: TGTGCCAGCACACCACCCACCGGAAGCAATGAGCAGTTCTTC.

The sample holds a few counts of this clonotype. CDR3 DNA: TGTGCCACTTCCACCCCCCGGGACAGGGGATTTAGGCAGTTCTTC. Protein: CATSTPRDRGFRQFF. The chain employs TRBV24-1 and TRBJ2-1; 10 bases are a match to TRBD1. The CDR3 runs to 15 residues. The germline V gene encodes CDR1 KGHDR and CDR2 SFDVKD. J gave up 12 bases and V 10 bases, and 17 bases lay outside the gene matches.

This clonotype was observed many times. The rearrangement joins TRBV7-6 to TRBJ2-2; 7 nucleotides align to TRBD1. The CDR3 covers 16 residues. The J segment lost 7 bases and the V segment lost 5 bases, leaving 13 bases of the junction unmatched. The V gene's germline CDR1 is SGHVS and CDR2 FNYEAQ. CDR3 loop: CASSPRTGHDGGELFF. Written as DNA, the CDR3 is TGTGCCAGCAGCCCTCGGACAGGCCATGACGGCGGGGAGCTGTTTTTT.

This clonotype was seen at least ten times. The rearrangement links TRBV19 to TRBJ1-2; D gene uncertain. CDR3 length: 14 residues. CDR1 is LNHDA and CDR2 is SQIVND in the germline V gene (reference sequence). The V end was cut by 3 bases, the J end by 7 bases, with 15 bases between. CDR3 in DNA: TGTGCCAGTAGTATTTACGAGGGTATAACTGGCTACACCTTC. Protein: CASSIYEGITGYTF.

This clonotype was seen repeatedly, ten times or more. The J gene is TRBJ1-2, the V gene TRBV2, with 7 positions matching TRBD1. The J segment lost 2 bases and the V segment lost 5 bases, leaving 5 bases of the junction unmatched. Germline V CDR1 and CDR2: SNHLY, FYNNEI. This CDR3 spans 14 amino acids. CDR3 nucleotides: TGTGCCAGCAGTACACAGGGGCCAAACTATGGCTACACCTTC. This gives the protein CASSTQGPNYGYTF.